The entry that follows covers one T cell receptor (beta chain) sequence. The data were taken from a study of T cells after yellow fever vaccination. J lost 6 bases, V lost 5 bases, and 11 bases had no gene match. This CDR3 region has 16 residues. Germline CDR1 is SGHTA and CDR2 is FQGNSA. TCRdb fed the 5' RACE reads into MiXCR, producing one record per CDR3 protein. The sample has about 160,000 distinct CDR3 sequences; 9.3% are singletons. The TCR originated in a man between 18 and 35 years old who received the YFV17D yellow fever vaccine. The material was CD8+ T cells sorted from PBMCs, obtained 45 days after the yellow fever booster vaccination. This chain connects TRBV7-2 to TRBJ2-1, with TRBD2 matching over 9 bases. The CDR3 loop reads CASSPRGGGAFNEQFF. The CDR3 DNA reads TGTGCCAGCAGCCCAAGGGGCGGGGGGGCCTTCAATGAGCAGTTCTTC.